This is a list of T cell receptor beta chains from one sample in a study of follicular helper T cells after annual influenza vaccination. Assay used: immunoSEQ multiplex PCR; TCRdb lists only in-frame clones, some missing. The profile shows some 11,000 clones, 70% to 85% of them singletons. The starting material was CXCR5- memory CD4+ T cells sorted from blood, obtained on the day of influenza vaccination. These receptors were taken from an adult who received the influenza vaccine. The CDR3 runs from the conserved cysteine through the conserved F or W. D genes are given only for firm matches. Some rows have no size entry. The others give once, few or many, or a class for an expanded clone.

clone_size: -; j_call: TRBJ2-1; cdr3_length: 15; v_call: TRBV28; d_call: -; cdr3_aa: CASSFVPSSYNEQFF; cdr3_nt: TGTGCCAGCAGTTTTGTCCCCAGCTCCTACAATGAGCAGTTCTTC
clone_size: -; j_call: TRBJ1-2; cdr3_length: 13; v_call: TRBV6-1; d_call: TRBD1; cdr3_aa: CASSGQGGEGYTF; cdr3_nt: TGTGCCAGCAGCGGACAGGGTGGGGAAGGCTACACCTTC
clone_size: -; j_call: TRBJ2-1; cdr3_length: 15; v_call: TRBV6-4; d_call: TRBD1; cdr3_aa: CASSEGQGRYNEQFF; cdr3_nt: TGTGCCAGCAGTGAGGGACAGGGTCGTTACAATGAGCAGTTCTTC
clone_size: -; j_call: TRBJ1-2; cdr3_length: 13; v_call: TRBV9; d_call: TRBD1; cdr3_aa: CASSVTGDYGYTF; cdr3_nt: TGTGCCAGCAGCGTGACAGGGGACTATGGCTACACCTTC
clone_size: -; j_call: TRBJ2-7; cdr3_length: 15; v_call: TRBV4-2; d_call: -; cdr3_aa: CASSQRSGQAYEQYF; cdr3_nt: TGTGCCAGCAGCCAACGGAGCGGGCAAGCCTACGAGCAGTACTTC
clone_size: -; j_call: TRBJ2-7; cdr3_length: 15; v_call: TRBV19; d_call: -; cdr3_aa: CASSISGQHTYEQYF; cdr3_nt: TGTGCCAGTAGTATCTCAGGACAGCACACCTACGAGCAGTACTTC
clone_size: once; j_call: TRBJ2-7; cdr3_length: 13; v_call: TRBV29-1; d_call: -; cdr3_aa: CSVGSTGVGEQYF; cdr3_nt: TGCAGCGTTGGATCGACGGGAGTAGGGGAGCAGTACTTC
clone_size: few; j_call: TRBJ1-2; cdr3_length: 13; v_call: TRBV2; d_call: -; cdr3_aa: CASSPDRTYGYTF; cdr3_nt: TGTGCCAGCAGTCCAGACAGAACCTATGGCTACACCTTC
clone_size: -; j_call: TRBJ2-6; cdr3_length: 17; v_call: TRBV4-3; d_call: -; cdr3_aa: CASSRSTGMSGANVLTF; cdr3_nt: TGCGCCAGCAGCCGATCAACAGGGATGTCTGGGGCCAACGTCCTGACTTTC
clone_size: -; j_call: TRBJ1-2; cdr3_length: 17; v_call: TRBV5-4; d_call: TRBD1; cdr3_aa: CASSLLGQGYSNYGYTF; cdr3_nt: TGTGCCAGCAGCTTGTTAGGACAGGGATACTCTAACTATGGCTACACCTTC
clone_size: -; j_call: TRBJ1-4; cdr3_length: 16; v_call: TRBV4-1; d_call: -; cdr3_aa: CASSHIARVANEKLFF; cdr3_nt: TGCGCCAGCAGCCACATCGCGCGGGTGGCTAATGAAAAACTGTTTTTT
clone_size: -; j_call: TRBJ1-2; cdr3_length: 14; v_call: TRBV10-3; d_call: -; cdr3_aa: CAISTQQSNYGYTF; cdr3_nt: TGTGCCATCAGCACACAGCAGTCTAACTATGGCTACACCTTC
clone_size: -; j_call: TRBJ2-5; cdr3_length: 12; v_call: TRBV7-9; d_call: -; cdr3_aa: CASSWAGETQYF; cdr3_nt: TGTGCCAGCAGCTGGGCGGGGGAGACCCAGTACTTC
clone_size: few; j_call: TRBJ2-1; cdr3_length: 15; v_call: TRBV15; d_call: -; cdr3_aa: CATSSGQSSYNEQFF; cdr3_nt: TGTGCCACCAGCAGCGGTCAGAGCTCCTACAATGAGCAGTTCTTC
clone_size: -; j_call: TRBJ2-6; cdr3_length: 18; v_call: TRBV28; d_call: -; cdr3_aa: CASSLGGDSYSGANVLTF; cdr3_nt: TGTGCCAGCAGTTTAGGGGGGGACAGCTACTCTGGGGCCAACGTCCTGACTTTC
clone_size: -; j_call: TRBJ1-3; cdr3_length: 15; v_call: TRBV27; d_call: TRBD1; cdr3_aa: CASSPLTGRGNTIYF; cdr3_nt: TGTGCCAGCAGTCCTCTGACAGGGAGGGGAAACACCATATATTTT
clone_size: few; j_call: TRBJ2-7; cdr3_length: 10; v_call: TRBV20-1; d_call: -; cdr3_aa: CSASSSEQYF; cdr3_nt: TGCAGTGCTTCGTCCAGCGAGCAGTACTTC
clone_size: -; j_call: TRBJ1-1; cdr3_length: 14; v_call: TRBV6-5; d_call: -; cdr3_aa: CASSYDRGNTEAFF; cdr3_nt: TGTGCCAGCAGTTACGATAGGGGGAACACTGAAGCTTTCTTT
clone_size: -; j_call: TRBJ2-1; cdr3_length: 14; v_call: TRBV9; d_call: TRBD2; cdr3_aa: CASSRSGSGNEQFF; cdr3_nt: TGTGCCAGCAGCCGCAGCGGGAGTGGGAATGAGCAGTTCTTC
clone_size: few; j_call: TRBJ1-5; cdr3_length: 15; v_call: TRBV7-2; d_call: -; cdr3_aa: CASSLNGVSNQPQHF; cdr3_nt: TGTGCCAGCAGCTTAAACGGGGTTAGCAATCAGCCCCAGCATTTT
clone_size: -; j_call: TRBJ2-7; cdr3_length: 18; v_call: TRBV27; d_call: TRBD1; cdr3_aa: CASSIPRDRPAEAYEQYF; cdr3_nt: TGTGCCAGCAGTATCCCCCGGGACAGGCCAGCAGAGGCCTACGAGCAGTACTTC
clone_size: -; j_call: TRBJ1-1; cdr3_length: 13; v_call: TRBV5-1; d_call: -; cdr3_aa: CASSRAGDTEAFF; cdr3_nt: TGCGCCAGCAGCCGGGCAGGGGACACTGAAGCTTTCTTT
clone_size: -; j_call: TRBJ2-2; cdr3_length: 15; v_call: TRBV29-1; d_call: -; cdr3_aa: CSVITASSNTGELFF; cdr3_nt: TGCAGCGTTATTACGGCCTCCTCGAACACCGGGGAGCTGTTTTTT
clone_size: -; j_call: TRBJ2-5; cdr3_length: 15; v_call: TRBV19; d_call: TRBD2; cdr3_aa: CASSTQTSGGETQYF; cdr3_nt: TGTGCCAGTAGTACCCAGACTAGCGGGGGAGAGACCCAGTACTTC
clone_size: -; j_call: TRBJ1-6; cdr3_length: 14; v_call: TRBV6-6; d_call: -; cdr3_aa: CASSTGPAGSPLHF; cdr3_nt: TGTGCCAGCAGTACCGGACCCGCGGGTTCACCCCTCCACTTT
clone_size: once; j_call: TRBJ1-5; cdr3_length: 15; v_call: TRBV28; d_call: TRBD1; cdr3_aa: CASSYQGEFNQPQHF; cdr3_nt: TGTGCCAGCAGCTACCAGGGGGAATTCAATCAGCCCCAGCATTTT
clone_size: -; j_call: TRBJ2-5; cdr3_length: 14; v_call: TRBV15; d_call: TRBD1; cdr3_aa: CATSKDRGLQTQYF; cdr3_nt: TGTGCCACCAGCAAAGACAGGGGTCTTCAGACCCAGTACTTC
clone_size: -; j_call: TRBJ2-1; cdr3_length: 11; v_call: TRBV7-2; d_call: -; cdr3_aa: CASSDRYEQFF; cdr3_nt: TGTGCCAGCAGCGATCGCTATGAGCAGTTCTTC
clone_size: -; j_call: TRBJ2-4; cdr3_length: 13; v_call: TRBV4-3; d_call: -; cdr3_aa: CASSQNYDRDQYF; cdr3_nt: TGCGCCAGCAGCCAAAATTACGACCGGGACCAGTACTTC
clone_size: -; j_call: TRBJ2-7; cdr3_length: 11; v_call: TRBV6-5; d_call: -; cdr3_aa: CASAELGEQYF; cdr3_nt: TGTGCCAGCGCAGAGCTGGGCGAGCAGTACTTC
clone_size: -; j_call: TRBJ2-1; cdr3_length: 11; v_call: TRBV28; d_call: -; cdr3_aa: CASSVSNEQFF; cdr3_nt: TGTGCCAGCAGTGTCTCTAATGAGCAGTTCTTC
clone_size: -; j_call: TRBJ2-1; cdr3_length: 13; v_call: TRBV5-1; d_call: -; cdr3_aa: CASSKDGDNEQFF; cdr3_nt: TGCGCCAGCAGCAAGGACGGAGACAATGAGCAGTTCTTC
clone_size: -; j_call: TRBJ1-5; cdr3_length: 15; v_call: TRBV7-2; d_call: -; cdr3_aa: CASSMRDFSNQPQHF; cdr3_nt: TGTGCCAGCAGCATGCGGGATTTCAGCAATCAGCCCCAGCATTTT
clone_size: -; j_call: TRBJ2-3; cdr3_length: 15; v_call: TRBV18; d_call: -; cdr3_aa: CASSPTGAGTDTQYF; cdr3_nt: TGTGCCAGCTCACCAACGGGGGCAGGCACAGATACGCAGTATTTT
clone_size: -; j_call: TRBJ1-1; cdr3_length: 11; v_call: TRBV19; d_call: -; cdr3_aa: CASSRRTEAFF; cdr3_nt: TGTGCCAGTAGCCGGAGGACTGAAGCTTTCTTT
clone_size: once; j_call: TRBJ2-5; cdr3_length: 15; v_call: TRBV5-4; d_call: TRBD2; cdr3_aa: CASSWTSGREETQYF; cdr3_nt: TGTGCCAGCAGCTGGACTAGCGGGAGGGAGGAGACCCAGTACTTC
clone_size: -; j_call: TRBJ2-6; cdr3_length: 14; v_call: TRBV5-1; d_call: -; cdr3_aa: CASSLDRTANVLTF; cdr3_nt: TGCGCCAGCAGCTTGGATCGAACGGCCAACGTCCTGACTTTC
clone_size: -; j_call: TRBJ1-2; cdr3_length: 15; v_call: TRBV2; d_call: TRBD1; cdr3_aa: CASSPGQGFNYGYTF; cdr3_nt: TGTGCCAGCAGTCCGGGACAGGGCTTTAACTATGGCTACACCTTC
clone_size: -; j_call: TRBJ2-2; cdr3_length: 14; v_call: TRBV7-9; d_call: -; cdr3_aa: CASSGGQNTGELFF; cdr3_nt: TGTGCCAGCAGCGGAGGACAGAACACCGGGGAGCTGTTTTTT
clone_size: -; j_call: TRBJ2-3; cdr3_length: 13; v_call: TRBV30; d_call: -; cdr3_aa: CAWSVGGGDTQYF; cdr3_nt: TGTGCCTGGAGTGTCGGAGGGGGGGATACGCAGTATTTT
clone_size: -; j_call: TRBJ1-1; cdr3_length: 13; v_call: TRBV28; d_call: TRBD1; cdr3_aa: CASTLTGSGMTFF; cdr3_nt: TGTGCCAGCACCTTGACAGGGTCGGGGATGACTTTCTTT
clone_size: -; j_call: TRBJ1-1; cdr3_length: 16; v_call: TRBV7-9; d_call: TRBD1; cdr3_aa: CASSYRDRGVSTEAFF; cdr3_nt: TGTGCCAGCAGCTACAGGGACAGGGGGGTGTCCACTGAAGCTTTCTTT
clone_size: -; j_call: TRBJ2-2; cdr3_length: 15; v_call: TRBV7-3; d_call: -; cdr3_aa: CASSPGRMNTGELFF; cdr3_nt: TGTGCCAGCAGCCCAGGACGGATGAACACCGGGGAGCTGTTTTTT
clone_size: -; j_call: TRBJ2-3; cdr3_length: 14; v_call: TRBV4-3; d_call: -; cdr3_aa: CASSQEGAKDTQYF; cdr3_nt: TGCGCCAGCAGCCAAGAGGGGGCCAAAGATACGCAGTATTTT
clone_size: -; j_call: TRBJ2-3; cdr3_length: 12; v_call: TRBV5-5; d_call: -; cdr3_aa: CASSLEGDTQYF; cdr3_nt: TGTGCCAGCAGCTTGGAAGGAGATACGCAGTATTTT
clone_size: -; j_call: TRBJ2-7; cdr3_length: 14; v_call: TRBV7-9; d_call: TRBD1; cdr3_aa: CASSQLQGDYEQYF; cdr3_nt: TGTGCCAGCAGCCAACTACAGGGGGACTACGAGCAGTACTTC